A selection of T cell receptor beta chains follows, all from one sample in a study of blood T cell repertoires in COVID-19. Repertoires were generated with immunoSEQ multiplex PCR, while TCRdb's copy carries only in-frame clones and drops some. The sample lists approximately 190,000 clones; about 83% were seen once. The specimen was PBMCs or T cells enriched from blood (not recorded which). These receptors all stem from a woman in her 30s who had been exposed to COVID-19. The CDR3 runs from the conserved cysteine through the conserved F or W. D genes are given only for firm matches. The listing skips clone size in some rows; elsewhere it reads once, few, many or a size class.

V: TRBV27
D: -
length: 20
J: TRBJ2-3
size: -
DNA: TGTGCCAGCACCCCCGGGTACCGCCCTTTAAGGGCAGCGGGCACAGATACGCAGTATTTT
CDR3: CASTPGYRPLRAAGTDTQYF

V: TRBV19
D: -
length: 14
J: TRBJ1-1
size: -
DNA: TGTGCCAGTAGGGAAGGGGGGGGAAACACTGAAGCTTTCTTT
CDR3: CASREGGGNTEAFF

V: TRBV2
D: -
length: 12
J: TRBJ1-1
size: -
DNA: TGTGCCAGCAATGTCCGGAACACTGAAGCTTTCTTT
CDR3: CASNVRNTEAFF

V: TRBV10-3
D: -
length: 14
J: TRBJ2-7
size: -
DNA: TGTGCCATCAGTGACACGGGATCTACCTACGAGCAGTACTTC
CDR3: CAISDTGSTYEQYF

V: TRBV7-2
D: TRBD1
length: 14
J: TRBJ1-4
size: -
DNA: TGTGCCAGCAGCAAAGGGACAGGAACCCAAAAACTGTTTTTT
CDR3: CASSKGTGTQKLFF

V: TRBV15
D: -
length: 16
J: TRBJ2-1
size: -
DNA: TGTGCCACTAAAGGGGGCCAGGGAGGTACCTACAATGAGCAGTTCTTC
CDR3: CATKGGQGGTYNEQFF

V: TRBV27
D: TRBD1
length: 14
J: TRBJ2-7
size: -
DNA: TGTGCCAGCAGTACCGGAACAGGGGCCTACGAGCAGTACTTC
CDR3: CASSTGTGAYEQYF

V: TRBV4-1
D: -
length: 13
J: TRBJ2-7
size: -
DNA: TGCGCCAGCAGCAGGACAGACTCCTACGAGCAGTACTTC
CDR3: CASSRTDSYEQYF

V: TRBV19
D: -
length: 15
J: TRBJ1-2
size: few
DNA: TGTGCCAGTAGTATACGGGGGGCGCGGGGCTATGGCTACACCTTC
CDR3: CASSIRGARGYGYTF

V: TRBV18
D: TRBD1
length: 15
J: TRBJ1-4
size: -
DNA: TGTGCCAGCTCACCACGGGGACAGGACCGAGAAAAACTGTTTTTT
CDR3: CASSPRGQDREKLFF

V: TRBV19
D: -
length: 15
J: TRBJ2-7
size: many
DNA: TGTGCCAGTAGTATATCTGCAGTTGGTAACTACGAGCAGTACTTC
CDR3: CASSISAVGNYEQYF

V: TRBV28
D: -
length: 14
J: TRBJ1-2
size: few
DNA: TGTGCCAGCAGTTCGTCCCCACTAAACTATGGCTACACCTTC
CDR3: CASSSSPLNYGYTF

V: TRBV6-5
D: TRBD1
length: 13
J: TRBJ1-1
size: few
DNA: TGTGCCAGCAGACAGGGGGGGAACACTGAAGCTTTCTTT
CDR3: CASRQGGNTEAFF

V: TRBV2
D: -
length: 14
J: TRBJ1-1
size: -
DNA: TGTGCCAGCAGGTCCACGGGGAGACACACTGAAGCTTTCTTT
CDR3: CASRSTGRHTEAFF

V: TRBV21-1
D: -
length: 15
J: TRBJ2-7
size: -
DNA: TGTGCCAGCAGCAAAGCGCTTACTGAGTCCTACGAGCAGTACTTC
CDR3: CASSKALTESYEQYF

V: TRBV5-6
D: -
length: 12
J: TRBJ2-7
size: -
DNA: TGTGCCACCTCAGGGCTTTCCTACGAGCAGTACTTC
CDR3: CATSGLSYEQYF

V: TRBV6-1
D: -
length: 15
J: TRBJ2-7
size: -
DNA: TGTGCCAGCAGTGAAGGGGTAGCGTTCCCCTACGAGCAGTACTTC
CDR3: CASSEGVAFPYEQYF

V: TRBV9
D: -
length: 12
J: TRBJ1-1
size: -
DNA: TGTGCCAGCAGCGGTTCACAGCCTGAAGCTTTCTTT
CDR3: CASSGSQPEAFF

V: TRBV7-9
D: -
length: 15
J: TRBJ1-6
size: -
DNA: TGTGCCAGCAGCGAGATGTTAGGGGGGGATTCAGCCCTCCACTTT
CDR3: CASSEMLGGDSALHF

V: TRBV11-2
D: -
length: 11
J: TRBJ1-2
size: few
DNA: TGTGCCAGCAGCTTTCGGGGAGGCTACACCTTC
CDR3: CASSFRGGYTF

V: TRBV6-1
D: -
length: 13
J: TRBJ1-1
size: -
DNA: TGTGCCAGCAGTGAAGTATCCAGCACTGAAGCTTTCTTT
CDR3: CASSEVSSTEAFF

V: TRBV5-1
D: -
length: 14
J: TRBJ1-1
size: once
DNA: TGCGCCAGCAGCTTGGAGGGCAGGGCGGGAGAAGCTTTCTTT
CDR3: CASSLEGRAGEAFF

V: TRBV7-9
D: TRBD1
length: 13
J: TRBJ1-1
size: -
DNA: TGTGCCAGCAGCTTTTACAGGGGCACTGAAGCTTTCTTT
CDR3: CASSFYRGTEAFF

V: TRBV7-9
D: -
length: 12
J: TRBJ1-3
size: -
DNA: TGTGCCAGCAGCTTTGAGGGAAACACCATATATTTT
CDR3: CASSFEGNTIYF

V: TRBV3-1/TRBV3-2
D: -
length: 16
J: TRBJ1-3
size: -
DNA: TGTGCCAGCAGCCAAGATGAGGTCCTCTCTGGAAACACCATATATTTT
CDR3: CASSQDEVLSGNTIYF

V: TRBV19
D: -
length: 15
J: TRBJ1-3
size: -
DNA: TGTGCCAGTAGTCCAACCCCGAGGACTGGAAACACCATATATTTT
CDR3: CASSPTPRTGNTIYF

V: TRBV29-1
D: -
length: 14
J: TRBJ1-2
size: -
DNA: TGCAGCGTTGAAGATGTGGGGAGGGTCTATGGCTACACCTTC
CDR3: CSVEDVGRVYGYTF

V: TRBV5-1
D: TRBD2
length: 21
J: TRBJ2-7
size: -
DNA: TGCGCCAGCAGCTTGGCCCGGGTGACTAGCGGGGGGCCGGCACCCTCCTACGAGCAGTACTTC
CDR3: CASSLARVTSGGPAPSYEQYF

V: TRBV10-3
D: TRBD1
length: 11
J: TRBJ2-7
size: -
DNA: TGTGCCTCGGGACAGGGGGTCGAGCAGTACTTC
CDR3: CASGQGVEQYF

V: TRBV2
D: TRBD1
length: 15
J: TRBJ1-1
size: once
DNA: TGTGCCAGCAGGGTCGCAGGGGGCACCAACACTGAAGCTTTCTTT
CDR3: CASRVAGGTNTEAFF

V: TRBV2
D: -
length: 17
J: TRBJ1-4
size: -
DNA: TGTGCCAGCATGTTGTGGATCACTAGGGACACGAATGAAAAACTGTTTTTT
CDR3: CASMLWITRDTNEKLFF

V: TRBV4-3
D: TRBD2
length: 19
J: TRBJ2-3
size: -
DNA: TGCGCCAGCAGCCAAGGCGCACGAACGGGAGGGATCGAGACAGATACGCAGTATTTT
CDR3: CASSQGARTGGIETDTQYF

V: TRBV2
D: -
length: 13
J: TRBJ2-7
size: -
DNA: TGTGCCAGCAGTGAGTTCAGGGTCTACGAGCAGTACTTC
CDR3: CASSEFRVYEQYF

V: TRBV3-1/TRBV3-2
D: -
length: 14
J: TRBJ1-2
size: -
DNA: TGTGCCAGCAGCCAAGAAGGGGCGCCGAGCGGCTACACCTTC
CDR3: CASSQEGAPSGYTF

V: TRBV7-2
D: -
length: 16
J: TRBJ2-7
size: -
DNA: TGTGCCAGCAGCTTACGACTAGTCCCTAACTCCTACGAGCAGTACTTC
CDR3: CASSLRLVPNSYEQYF

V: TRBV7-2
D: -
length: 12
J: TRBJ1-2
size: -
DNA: TGTGCCAGCAGCTTAGCCAATTATGGCTACACCTTC
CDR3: CASSLANYGYTF

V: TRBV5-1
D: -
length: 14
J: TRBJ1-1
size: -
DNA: TGCGCCAGCAGTTCCCGGGTCCGTGACACTGAAGCTTTCTTT
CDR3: CASSSRVRDTEAFF

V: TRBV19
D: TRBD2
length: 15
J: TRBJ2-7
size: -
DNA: TGTGCCAGTAGCCTACGGACTAGCGGCACCTACGAGCAGTACTTC
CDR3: CASSLRTSGTYEQYF

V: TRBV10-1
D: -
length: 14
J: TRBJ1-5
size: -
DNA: TGCGCCAGCAGTGAGTCGCGCTCGCTCGCGGCCCAGCATTTT
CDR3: CASSESRSLAAQHF

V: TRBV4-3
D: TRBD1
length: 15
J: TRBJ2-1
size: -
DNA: TGCGCCAGCAGCCACCGACAGGGAACCTACAATGAGCAGTTCTTC
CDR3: CASSHRQGTYNEQFF

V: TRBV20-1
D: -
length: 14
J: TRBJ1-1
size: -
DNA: TGCAGTGCTAGTTCGCAGGGATCGAGGACTGAAGCTTTCTTT
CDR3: CSASSQGSRTEAFF

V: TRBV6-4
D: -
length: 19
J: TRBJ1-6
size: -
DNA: TGTGCCAGCAGTTTCACCCCTCTCGAACAGGGTACCTATAATTCACCCCTCCACTTT
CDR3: CASSFTPLEQGTYNSPLHF

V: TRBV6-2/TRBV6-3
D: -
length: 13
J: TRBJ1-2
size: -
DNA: TGTGCCAGCAGTTATCTCTCCAACTATGGCTACACCTTC
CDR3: CASSYLSNYGYTF

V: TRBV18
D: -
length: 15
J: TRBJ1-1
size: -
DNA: TGTGCCAGCTCACTAATTCCGGTTAGGAACACTGAAGCTTTCTTT
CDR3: CASSLIPVRNTEAFF

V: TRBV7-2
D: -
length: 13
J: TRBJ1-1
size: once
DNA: TGTGCCAGCAGCGTCGGACAGAACACTGAAGCTTTCTTT
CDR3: CASSVGQNTEAFF

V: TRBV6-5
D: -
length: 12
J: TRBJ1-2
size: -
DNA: TGTGCCAGCAGCGACAGTTCGCATGGCTACACCTTC
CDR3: CASSDSSHGYTF

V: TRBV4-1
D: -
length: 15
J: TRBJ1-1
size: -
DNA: TGCGCCAGCAGCCAACGTACAGGGTCGGACACTGAAGCTTTCTTT
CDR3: CASSQRTGSDTEAFF

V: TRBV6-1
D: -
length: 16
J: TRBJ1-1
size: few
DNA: TGTGCCAGCAGTGAAAACGAATACAGCGGGATTACTGAAGCTTTCTTT
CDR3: CASSENEYSGITEAFF

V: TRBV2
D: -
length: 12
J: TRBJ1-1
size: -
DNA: TGTGCCAGCATAAGAGGGAACACTGAAGCTTTCTTT
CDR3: CASIRGNTEAFF

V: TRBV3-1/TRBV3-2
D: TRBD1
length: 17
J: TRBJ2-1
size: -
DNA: TGTGCCAGCAGCCCGCAGACAAACAGGGGGCTCGGGTATGAGCAGTTCTTC
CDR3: CASSPQTNRGLGYEQFF

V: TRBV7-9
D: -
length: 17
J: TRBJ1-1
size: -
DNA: TGTGCCAGCAGCGATGGAGGAACAGTCGGGTGGGGGGATGGAGCTTTCTTT
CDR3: CASSDGGTVGWGDGAFF

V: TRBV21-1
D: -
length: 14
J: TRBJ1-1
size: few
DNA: TGTGCCAGCGGGGCTGGGGGCGGGTGCACTGAAGCTTTCTTT
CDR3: CASGAGGGCTEAFF

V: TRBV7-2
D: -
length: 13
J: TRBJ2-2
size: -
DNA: TGTGCCAGCAGTTGGGGCGGTAACGGGGAGCTGTTTTTT
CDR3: CASSWGGNGELFF